Below are 3 T cell receptor beta chains sequenced from a single sample in a study of blood T cell repertoires in COVID-19. Assay: immunoSEQ multiplex PCR; the TCRdb copy retains only in-frame clones and omits some. The data contain fewer than 85,000 clones, approximately 90% of them singletons. The specimen sequenced was peripheral blood. Every receptor here comes from a man in his sixties with acute or convalescent COVID-19.

This clone turned up a few times. The genes are TRBV25-1 and TRBJ1-5, with TRBD1 as a possible D gene (5 bases). The CDR3 runs to 15 residues. CDR1 is MGHDK, CDR2 SYGVNS, per germline. Deletions cut 6 bases from V and 0 bases from J, with 12 bases between. The CDR3 DNA is TGTGCCAGCAGACCCGGGGGGTCTAGCAATCAGCCCCAGCATTTT. Translation gives CASRPGGSSNQPQHF.

The genes are TRBV30 and TRBJ2-3; 9 bases map to TRBD2. From germline, CDR1 is GTSNPN and CDR2 SVGIG (reference sequence). V lost 3 bases to trimming and J lost 11 bases; unmatched junction nucleotides: 27. The CDR3 length is 19 residues. CDR3 DNA sequence: TGTGCCTGGAGGGTAACCATTGACATTAGCGGGGGAGTTCACAGTATGCAGTATTTT. This gives the protein CAWRVTIDISGGVHSMQYF.

The chain joins TRBV21-1 to TRBJ1-1. TRBV21-1 is a pseudogene. The CDR3 is 13 residues long. CDR3 sequence: CASSNAGRTEAFF. In nucleotides, the CDR3 is TGTGCCAGCAGCAACGCCGGGAGAACTGAAGCTTTCTTT.